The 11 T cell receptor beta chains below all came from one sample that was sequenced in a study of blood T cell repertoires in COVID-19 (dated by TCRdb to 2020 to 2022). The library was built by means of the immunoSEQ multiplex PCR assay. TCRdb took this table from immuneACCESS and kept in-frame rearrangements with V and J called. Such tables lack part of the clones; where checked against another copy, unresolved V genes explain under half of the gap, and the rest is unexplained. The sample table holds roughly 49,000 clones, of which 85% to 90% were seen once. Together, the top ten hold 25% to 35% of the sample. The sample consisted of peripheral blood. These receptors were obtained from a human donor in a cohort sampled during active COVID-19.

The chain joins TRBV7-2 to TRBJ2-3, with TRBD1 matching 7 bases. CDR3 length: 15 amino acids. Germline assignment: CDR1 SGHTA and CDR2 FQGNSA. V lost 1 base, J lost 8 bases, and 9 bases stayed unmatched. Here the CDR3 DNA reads TGTGCCAGCAGCTTAGGTTCGACAGGGTATGGTACGCAGTATTTT. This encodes CASSLGSTGYGTQYF.

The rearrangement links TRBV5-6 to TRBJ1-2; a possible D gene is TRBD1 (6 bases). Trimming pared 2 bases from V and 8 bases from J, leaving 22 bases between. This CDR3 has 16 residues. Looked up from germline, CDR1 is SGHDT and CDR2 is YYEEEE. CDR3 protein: CASSFPLRDNPTGYTF. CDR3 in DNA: TGTGCCAGCAGCTTTCCTTTACGGGACAATCCGACCGGCTACACCTTC.

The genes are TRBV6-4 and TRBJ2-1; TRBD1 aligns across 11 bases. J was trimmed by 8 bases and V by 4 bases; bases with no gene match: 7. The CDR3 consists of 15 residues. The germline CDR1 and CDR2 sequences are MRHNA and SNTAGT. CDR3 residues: CASSAGDRGIHEQFF. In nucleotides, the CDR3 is TGTGCCAGCAGTGCTGGGGACAGGGGGATACATGAGCAGTTCTTC.

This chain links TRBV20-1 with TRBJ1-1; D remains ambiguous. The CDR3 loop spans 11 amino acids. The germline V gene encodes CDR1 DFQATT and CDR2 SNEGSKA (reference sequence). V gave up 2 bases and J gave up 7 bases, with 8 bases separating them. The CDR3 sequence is CSARLAVEAFF. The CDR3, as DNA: TGCAGTGCTAGATTGGCAGTTGAAGCTTTCTTT.

CDR3 amino acids: CASSSTRNSGSTDTQYF. The CDR3 bases are TGCGCCAGCAGCTCCACTCGAAATAGCGGGAGCACAGATACGCAGTATTTT. The chain joins TRBV5-1 to TRBJ2-3, with 7 bases aligning to TRBD2. V lost 3 bases and J lost 0; bases outside the gene matches: 10. The CDR3 runs 17 residues. Germline-derived CDR1 and CDR2 are SGHRS and YFSETQ.

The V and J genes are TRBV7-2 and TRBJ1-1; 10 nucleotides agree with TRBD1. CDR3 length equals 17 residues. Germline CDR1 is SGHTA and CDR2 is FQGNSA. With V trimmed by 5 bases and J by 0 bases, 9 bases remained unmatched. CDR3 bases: TGTGCCAGCAGCCCCCAAGACAGGGGGCCACTGAACACTGAAGCTTTCTTT. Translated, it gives CASSPQDRGPLNTEAFF.

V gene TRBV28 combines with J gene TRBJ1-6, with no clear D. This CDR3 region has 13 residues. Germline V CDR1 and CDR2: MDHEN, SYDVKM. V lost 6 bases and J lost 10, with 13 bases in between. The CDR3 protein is CASSRTRESPLHF. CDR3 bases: TGTGCCAGCAGCCGGACCCGGGAATCACCCCTCCACTTT.

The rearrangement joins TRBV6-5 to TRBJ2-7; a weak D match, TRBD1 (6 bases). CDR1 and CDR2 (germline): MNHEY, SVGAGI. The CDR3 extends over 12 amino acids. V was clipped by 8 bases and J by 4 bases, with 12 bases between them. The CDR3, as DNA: TGTGCCAGCTCCGTCAGGGGTTACGAGCAGTACGTC. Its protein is CASSVRGYEQYV.

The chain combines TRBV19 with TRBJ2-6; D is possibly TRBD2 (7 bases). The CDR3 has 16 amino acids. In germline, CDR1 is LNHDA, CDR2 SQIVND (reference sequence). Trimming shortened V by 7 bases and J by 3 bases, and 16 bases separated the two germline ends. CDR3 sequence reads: CASTHAGASGANVLTF. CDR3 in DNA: TGTGCCAGTACCCATGCGGGGGCGAGTGGGGCCAACGTCCTGACTTTC. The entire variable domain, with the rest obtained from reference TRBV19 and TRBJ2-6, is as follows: DGGITQSPKYLFRKEGQNVTLSCEQNLNHDAMYWYRQDPGQGLRLIYYSQIVNDFQKGDIAEGYSVSREKKESFPLTVTSAQKNPTAFYLCASTHAGASGANVLTFGAGSRLTVL.

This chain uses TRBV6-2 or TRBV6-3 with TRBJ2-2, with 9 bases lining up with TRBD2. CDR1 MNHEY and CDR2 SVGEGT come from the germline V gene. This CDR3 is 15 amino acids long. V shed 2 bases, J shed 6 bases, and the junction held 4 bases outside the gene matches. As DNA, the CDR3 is TGTGCCAGCAGTTACGTAGCGGGAGTACCCGGGGAGCTGTTTTTT. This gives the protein CASSYVAGVPGELFF.

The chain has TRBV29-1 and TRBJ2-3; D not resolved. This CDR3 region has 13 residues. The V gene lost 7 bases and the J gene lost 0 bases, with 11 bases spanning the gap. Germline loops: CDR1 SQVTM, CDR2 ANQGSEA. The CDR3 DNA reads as TGCAGCGCCGGGTACACTAGCACAGATACGCAGTATTTT. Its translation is CSAGYTSTDTQYF.